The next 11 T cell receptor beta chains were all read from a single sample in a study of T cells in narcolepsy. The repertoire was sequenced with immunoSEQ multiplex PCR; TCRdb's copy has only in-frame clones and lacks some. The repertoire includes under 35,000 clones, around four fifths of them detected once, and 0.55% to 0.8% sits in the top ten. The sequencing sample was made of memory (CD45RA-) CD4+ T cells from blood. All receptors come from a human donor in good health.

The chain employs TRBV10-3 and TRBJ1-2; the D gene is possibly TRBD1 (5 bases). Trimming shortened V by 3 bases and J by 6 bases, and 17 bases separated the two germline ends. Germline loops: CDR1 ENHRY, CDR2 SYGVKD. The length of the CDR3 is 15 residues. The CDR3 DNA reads TGTGCCATCAGTGACGGACGTTCTCCCAGGGATGGCTACACCTTC. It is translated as CAISDGRSPRDGYTF.

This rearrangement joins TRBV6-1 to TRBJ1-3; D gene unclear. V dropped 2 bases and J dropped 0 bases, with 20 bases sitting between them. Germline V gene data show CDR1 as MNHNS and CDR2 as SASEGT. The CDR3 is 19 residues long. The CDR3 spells CASSESPHLSRYSGNTIYF. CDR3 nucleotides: TGTGCCAGCAGTGAAAGCCCCCACCTCTCCCGGTACTCTGGAAACACCATATATTTT.

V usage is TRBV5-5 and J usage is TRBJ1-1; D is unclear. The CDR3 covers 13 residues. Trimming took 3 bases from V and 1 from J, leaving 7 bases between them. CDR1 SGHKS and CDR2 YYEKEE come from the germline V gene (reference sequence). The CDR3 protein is CASSWWGNTEAFF. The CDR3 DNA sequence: TGTGCCAGCAGCTGGTGGGGGAACACTGAAGCTTTCTTT.

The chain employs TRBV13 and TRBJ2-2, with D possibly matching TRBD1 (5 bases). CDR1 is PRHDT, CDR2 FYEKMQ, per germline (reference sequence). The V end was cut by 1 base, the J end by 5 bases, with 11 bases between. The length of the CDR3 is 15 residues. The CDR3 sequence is CASSLVTGLTGELFF. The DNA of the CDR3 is TGTGCCAGCAGCTTAGTCACAGGATTGACCGGGGAGCTGTTTTTT.

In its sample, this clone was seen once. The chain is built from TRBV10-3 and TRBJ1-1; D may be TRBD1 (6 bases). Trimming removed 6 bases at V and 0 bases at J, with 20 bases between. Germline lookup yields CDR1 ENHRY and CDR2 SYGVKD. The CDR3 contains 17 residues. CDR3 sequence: CAIRRLDSPTMNTEAFF. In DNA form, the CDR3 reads TGTGCCATCAGAAGGTTGGACAGTCCAACGATGAACACTGAAGCTTTCTTT.

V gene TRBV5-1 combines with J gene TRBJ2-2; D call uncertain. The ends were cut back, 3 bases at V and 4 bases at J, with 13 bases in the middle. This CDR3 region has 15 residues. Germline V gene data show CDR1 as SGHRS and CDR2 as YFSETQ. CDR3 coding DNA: TGCGCCAGCAGCTCTGGGGAAGGCCGCACCGGGGAGCTGTTTTTT. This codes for CASSSGEGRTGELFF. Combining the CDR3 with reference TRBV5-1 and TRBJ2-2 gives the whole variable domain KAGVTQTPRYLIKTRGQQVTLSCSPISGHRSVSWYQQTPGQGLQFLFEYFSETQRNKGNFPGRFSGRQFSNSRSEMNVSTLELGDSALYLCASSSGEGRTGELFFGEGSRLTVL.

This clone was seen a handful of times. The CDR3 region has the DNA TGTGCCAGCAGCCTCCCGTGGTCAGGAAGCTCTGGAAACACCATATATTTT. Its protein is CASSLPWSGSSGNTIYF. V is TRBV5-6 and J is TRBJ1-3; D is undetermined. CDR1 is SGHDT and CDR2 is YYEEEE in the germline V gene. CDR3 length: 17 amino acids. V lost 4 bases, J lost 0 bases, and 17 bases lay in between.

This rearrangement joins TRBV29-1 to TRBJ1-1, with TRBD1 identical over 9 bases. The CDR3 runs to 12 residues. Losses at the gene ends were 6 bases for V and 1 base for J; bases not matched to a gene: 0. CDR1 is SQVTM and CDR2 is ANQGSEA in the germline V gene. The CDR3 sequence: CSVGQGNTEAFF. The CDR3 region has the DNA TGCAGCGTGGGACAGGGGAACACTGAAGCTTTCTTT.

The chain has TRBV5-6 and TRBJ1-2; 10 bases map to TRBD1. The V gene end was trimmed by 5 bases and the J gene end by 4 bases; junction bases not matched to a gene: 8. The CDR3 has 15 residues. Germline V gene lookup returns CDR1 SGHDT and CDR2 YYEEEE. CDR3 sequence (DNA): TGTGCCAGCAGTCCCGGGACAGGGGAGGCCTATGGCTACACCTTC. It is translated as CASSPGTGEAYGYTF.

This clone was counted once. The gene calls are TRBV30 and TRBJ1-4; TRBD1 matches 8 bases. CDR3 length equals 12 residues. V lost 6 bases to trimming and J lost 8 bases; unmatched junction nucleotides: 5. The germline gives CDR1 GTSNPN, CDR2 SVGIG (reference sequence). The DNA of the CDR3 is TGTGCCTGCCAGGACAGGGAGGAAAAACTGTTTTTT. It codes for CACQDREEKLFF. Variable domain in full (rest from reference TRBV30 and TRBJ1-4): SQTIHQWPATLVQPVGSPLSLECTVEGTSNPNLYWYRQAAGRGLQLLFYSVGIGQISSEVPQNLSASRPQDRQFILSSKKLLLSDSGFYLCACQDREEKLFFGSGTQLSVL.

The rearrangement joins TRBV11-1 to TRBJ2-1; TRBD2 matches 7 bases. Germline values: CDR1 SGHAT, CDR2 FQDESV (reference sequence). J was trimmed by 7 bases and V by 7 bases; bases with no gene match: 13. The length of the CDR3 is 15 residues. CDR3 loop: CASTLRASGLNEQFF. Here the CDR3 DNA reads TGTGCCAGCACTCTCAGGGCTAGCGGTCTGAATGAGCAGTTCTTC.